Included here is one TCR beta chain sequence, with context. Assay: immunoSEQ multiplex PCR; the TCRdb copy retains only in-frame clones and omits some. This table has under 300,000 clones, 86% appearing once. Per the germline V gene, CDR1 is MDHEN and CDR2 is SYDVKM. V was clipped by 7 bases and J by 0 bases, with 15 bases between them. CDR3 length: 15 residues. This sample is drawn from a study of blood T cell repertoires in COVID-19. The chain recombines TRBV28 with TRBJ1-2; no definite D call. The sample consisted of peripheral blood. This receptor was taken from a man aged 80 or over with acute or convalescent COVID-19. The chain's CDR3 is CASTDPRSANYGYTF. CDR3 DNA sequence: TGTGCCAGCACCGATCCCAGGTCCGCTAACTATGGCTACACCTTC.